The 12 T cell receptor beta chains reported below all come from one sample, sequenced in a study of identifying expanded T cells in peripheral blood. The data were produced by immunoSEQ multiplex PCR, yet TCRdb's version contains in-frame clones alone and is incomplete. The sample holds under 120,000 clones; about 89% are singletons and the top ten take roughly 15%. The sample was blood. These TCRs come from a person aged 18 to 75 in good health.

The V and J genes are TRBV2 and TRBJ1-4; unclear D gene. Germline V lookup: CDR1 SNHLY, CDR2 FYNNEI. The V and J ends lost 4 bases and 8 bases respectively, with 23 bases between them. This CDR3 comprises 17 residues. The CDR3, as DNA: TGTGCCAGCAGTGGCGTCCACCTTCTTGGAGTAGCCGAAAAACTGTTTTTT. This sequence encodes CASSGVHLLGVAEKLFF.

V and J are TRBV5-6 and TRBJ1-1; D unclear. V was pared by 4 bases and J by 0 bases, with 16 bases between. Per germline, CDR1 SGHDT and CDR2 YYEEEE. The CDR3 spans 16 residues. CDR3 nucleotides: TGTGCCAGCAGCCCGATAACCGTGACCATGAACACTGAAGCTTTCTTT. This gives the protein CASSPITVTMNTEAFF. Drawing the rest from reference TRBV5-6 and TRBJ1-1, the complete variable domain is DAGVTQSPTHLIKTRGQQVTLRCSPKSGHDTVSWYQQALGQGPQFIFQYYEEEERQRGNFPDRFSGHQFPNYSSELNVNALLLGDSALYLCASSPITVTMNTEAFFGQGTRLTVV.

The genes are TRBV4-3 and TRBJ2-2; 9 bases agree with TRBD2. The CDR3 sequence is 18 residues long. With 0 bases clipped from V and 4 bases from J, the junction kept 9 bases outside the gene matches. Germline values: CDR1 LGHNA, CDR2 YSLEER. As DNA, the CDR3 is TGCGCCAGCAGCCAAGATGGACCAGCGGGGGGCATCACCGGGGAGCTGTTTTTT. This gives the protein CASSQDGPAGGITGELFF.

The chain has TRBV6-5 and TRBJ2-3; D is unclear. The CDR3 consists of 13 residues. The germline CDR1 and CDR2 sequences are MNHEY and SVGAGI. Trimming removed 2 bases from V and 3 bases from J, with 6 bases in between. The CDR3 nucleotides read TGTGCCAGCAGTTACGGACGAACAGATACGCAGTATTTT. Its protein product is CASSYGRTDTQYF.

The CDR3 region is CASSDQGDYGYTF. The CDR3 bases are TGTGCCAGCAGTGATCAGGGGGACTATGGCTACACCTTC. The V and J genes are TRBV2 and TRBJ1-2, with 7 bases lining up with TRBD1. Germline values: CDR1 SNHLY, CDR2 FYNNEI. V lost 3 bases, J lost 3 bases, and 1 base stayed unmatched. CDR3 length: 13 amino acids.

This chain links TRBV28 with TRBJ1-1; D remains unclear. Trimming took 2 bases from V and 3 from J, leaving 13 bases between them. Germline values: CDR1 MDHEN, CDR2 SYDVKM. This CDR3 spans 15 amino acids. The CDR3 region has the DNA TGTGCCAGCAGTTTAATGGTCCAACCCCACACTGAAGCTTTCTTT. Residues: CASSLMVQPHTEAFF.

V gene TRBV6-5 combines with J gene TRBJ1-5; no definite D call. Germline lookup yields CDR1 MNHEY and CDR2 SVGAGI. The CDR3 is 15 amino acids. V was clipped by 2 bases and J by 0 bases, with 8 bases between them. This CDR3 reads CASSYTGYSNQPQHF. Here the CDR3 DNA reads TGTGCCAGCAGTTACACGGGATATAGCAATCAGCCCCAGCATTTT.

This clone was seen at least ten times. The chain couples TRBV28 to TRBJ2-4, with D maybe TRBD1 (7 bases). Germline assignment: CDR1 MDHEN and CDR2 SYDVKM. The V end was cut by 5 bases, the J end by 8 bases, with 16 bases between. This CDR3 contains 14 residues. CDR3 protein: CASSATGRRDIQYF. The DNA for the CDR3 is TGTGCCAGCAGTGCGACAGGGAGGAGGGACATTCAGTACTTC.

The CDR3 bases are TGTGCCAGCAGCCAAACCGGGCCATGGACAGCAAGCACAGATACGCAGTATTTT. Protein product: CASSQTGPWTASTDTQYF. The V and J genes are TRBV7-9 and TRBJ2-3; maybe TRBD1 (6 bases). Trimming cost V 5 bases and J 0 bases, with 21 bases left between them. Germline V gene sequence: CDR1 SEHNR, CDR2 FQNEAQ (reference sequence). The CDR3 loop spans 18 amino acids.

The chain is built from TRBV18 and TRBJ2-7, with no clear D. CDR1 and CDR2 (germline): KGHSH, LQKENI. This CDR3 is 11 amino acids long. V was shortened by 5 bases and J by 5 bases, with 7 bases between the two germline ends. CDR3 protein: CASSSTDEQYF. CDR3 in DNA: TGTGCCAGCTCATCGACCGACGAGCAGTACTTC.

The table lists this clone with a count of one. The CDR3, as DNA: TGTGCCAGCAGCTTGGAATCTTGGGACAGGGTCGGAAAACTGTTTTTT. Encoded protein: CASSLESWDRVGKLFF. V gene TRBV5-5 combines with J gene TRBJ1-4; 9 bases match TRBD1. Trimming cost V 0 bases and J 10 bases; bases outside gene matches: 10. The CDR3 is 16 residues long. CDR1 and CDR2 (germline): SGHKS, YYEKEE (reference sequence). Drawing the rest from reference TRBV5-5 and TRBJ1-4, the complete variable domain is DAGVTQSPTHLIKTRGQQVTLRCSPISGHKSVSWYQQVLGQGPQFIFQYYEKEERGRGNFPDRFSARQFPNYSSELNVNALLLGDSALYLCASSLESWDRVGKLFFGSGTQLSVL.

The table lists this clone with a count of one. Written as DNA, the CDR3 is TGTGCCAGTAGTGCCAGGGGGCAAATAGGAAAACTGTTTTTT. Amino acid sequence: CASSARGQIGKLFF. The chain employs TRBV19 and TRBJ1-4; 8 bases fit TRBD1. Germline-derived CDR1 and CDR2 are LNHDA and SQIVND (reference sequence). J gave up 10 bases and V 5 bases, and 9 bases lay outside the gene matches. The CDR3 sequence is 14 residues long.